Included here is one T cell receptor beta chain sequence, with context. What it recognizes is unknown. The entry originates in a study of PD-1 blockade in classical Hodgkin lymphoma. Whole-study findings and limits: Baseline diversity in complete responders resembled that of newly diagnosed patients. Nivolumab starters within 1 year of ASCT were excluded.

Sequencing was performed with immunoSEQ multiplex PCR; in TCRdb, only in-frame clones are kept and a portion is missing. The sample lists about 20,000 clones; over 65% were seen once. Autologous stem cell transplantation was followed by relapse in every patient, and brentuximab vedotin exposure varied. J lost 3 bases, V lost 6 bases, and 4 bases had no gene match. The germline V gene has CDR1 MNHEY and CDR2 SVGAGI. The CDR3 totals 14 residues. This sequence joins TRBV6-5 and TRBJ2-7; the match to TRBD2 covers 11 bases. Here the sequenced sample was peripheral blood mononuclear cells (PBMCs), taken before the second cycle of nivolumab. The TCR comes from a human donor with classical Hodgkin lymphoma. The CDR3 nucleotides are TGTGCCAGCAGCCCCACTAGCGGGAGCTACGAGCAGTACTTC. This translates into CASSPTSGSYEQYF.